The sequence of this T cell receptor (beta chain) was determined in a study of shared clonotypes between healthy human individuals. Losses at the gene ends were 1 base for V and 8 bases for J; bases not matched to a gene: 6. The CDR3 has 16 amino acids. In germline, CDR1 is SGHAT, CDR2 FQNNGV. In the original analysis: Quality scores were absent from the junction-only immunoSEQ sequences, so filtering differed. Here immunoSEQ multiplex PCR was the method, and the copy in TCRdb shows in-frame clones only, minus some. V, J and clone size were drawn from that table, and D and trimming were deduced from the DNA. This sample has over a million clones, with around 98.5% found just once.

The J gene is TRBJ2-1, the V gene TRBV11-2, with TRBD2 identical over 12 bases. The origin of this receptor is a man aged 30-40 years in good health. Specimen: naive CD4+ T cells sorted from blood. Noted subset: CD45RA+ positively selected. DNA of the CDR3: TGTGCCAGCAGCTTAGGGGAACTAGCGGGAGGTCATGAGCAGTTCTTC. Protein sequence: CASSLGELAGGHEQFF.